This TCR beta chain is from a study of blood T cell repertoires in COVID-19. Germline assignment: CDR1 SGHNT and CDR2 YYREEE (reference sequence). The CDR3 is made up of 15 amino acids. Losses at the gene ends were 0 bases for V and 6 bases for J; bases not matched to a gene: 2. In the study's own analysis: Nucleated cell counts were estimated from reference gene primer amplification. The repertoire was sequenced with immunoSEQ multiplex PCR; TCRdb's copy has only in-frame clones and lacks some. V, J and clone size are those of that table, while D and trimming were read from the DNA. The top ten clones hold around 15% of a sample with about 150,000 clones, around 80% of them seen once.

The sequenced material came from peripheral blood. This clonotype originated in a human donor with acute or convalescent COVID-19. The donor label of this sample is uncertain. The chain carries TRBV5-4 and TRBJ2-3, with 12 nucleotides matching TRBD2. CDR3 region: CASSLGLAGADTQYF. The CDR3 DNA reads TGTGCCAGCAGCTTGGGACTAGCGGGGGCCGATACGCAGTATTTT. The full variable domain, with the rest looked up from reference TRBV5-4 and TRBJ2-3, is ETGVTQSPTHLIKTRGQQVTLRCSSQSGHNTVSWYQQALGQGPQFIFQYYREEENGRGNFPPRFSGLQFPNYSSELNVNALELDDSALYLCASSLGLAGADTQYFGPGTRLTVL.